These 4 T cell receptor beta chains came from one sample sequenced in a study of blood T cell repertoires in COVID-19. Data came from immunoSEQ multiplex PCR; TCRdb stores just in-frame clones and leaves some out. Altogether about 150,000 clones are present, roughly 78% being singletons, with the ten largest covering 5.5% to 7%. Sample: PBMCs or T cells enriched from blood (not recorded which). These receptors were obtained from a woman in her fifties or sixties who had recovered from COVID-19.

This chain uses TRBV20-1 with TRBJ1-1; the D is unclear. Germline lookup yields CDR1 DFQATT and CDR2 SNEGSKA (reference sequence). CDR3 size: 16 residues. Trimming took 3 bases from V and 5 from J, leaving 22 bases between them. The CDR3 reads CSASLGVTGTLTEAFF. The CDR3 DNA follows: TGCAGTGCTAGTCTGGGAGTGACGGGAACTCTTACTGAAGCTTTCTTT.

This clone occurred a few times. V is TRBV24-1 and J is TRBJ1-2; D unresolved. The CDR3 sequence is 13 residues long. V dropped 4 bases and J dropped 1 base, with 6 bases sitting between them. Germline V gene lookup returns CDR1 KGHDR and CDR2 SFDVKD. This CDR3 is CATSERVNYGYTF. CDR3 nucleotides: TGTGCCACCAGTGAGAGGGTTAACTATGGCTACACCTTC.

The rearrangement links TRBV28 to TRBJ1-4, with D possibly being TRBD1 (6 bases). CDR1 is MDHEN, CDR2 SYDVKM, per germline. Trimming left V 6 bases short and J 0 bases short, with 14 bases between. The length of the CDR3 is 16 residues. CDR3 sequence: CASRHGQTATNEKLFF. In nucleotides, the CDR3 is TGTGCCAGCAGACATGGACAGACCGCAACTAATGAAAAACTGTTTTTT.

The chain uses TRBV6-5 and TRBJ2-2; possible D gene TRBD1, 6 bases. V was trimmed by 6 bases and J by 1 base, leaving 9 bases between them. Germline V lookup: CDR1 MNHEY, CDR2 SVGAGI. The CDR3 is 14 residues long. The DNA for the CDR3 is TGTGCCAGCAGGACAGGCGGGAACACCGGGGAGCTGTTTTTT. This encodes CASRTGGNTGELFF.